The clone carrying this T cell receptor (beta chain) showed up many times. Its antigen is as yet unknown. Time point reported: sample taken at primary tumor resection. The study sequenced unsorted whole RNA from tumor, nontumor lung or frozen PBMC. The donor group consisted of 72 patients who had untreated, early-stage non-small cell lung cancer. TCRdb processed the 5' RACE reads anew with MiXCR; each CDR3 protein has one entry. The repertoire holds about 38,000 distinct CDR3 sequences, 4% to 6% seen once, with around 25% in the top ten. This sample stems from a study of spatial heterogeneity in lung cancer. Study-level points and caveats: TCRs found ubiquitously expanded in tumor appeared in blood more at resection than at follow-up.

CDR3 size: 11 residues. The chain combines TRBV21-1 with TRBJ2-7. TRBV21-1 is shown as a pseudogene. The TCR comes from a female donor with early-stage non-small cell lung cancer. The specimen was PBMCs, collected at surgery. The CDR3 bases are TGTGCCAGCAGCAGAAGAGTAGACGTTGAGTTC. It yields the protein CASSRRVDVEF.